This TCR beta chain is from a study of glioma-infiltrating T cells after dendritic cell vaccination. Study conclusions and caveats: Survival was not directly related to TCR clonality in these patients.

Produced via immunoSEQ multiplex PCR; TCRdb's table is partial and in-frame only. The sample lists tens of thousands of clones; around 90% were seen once. The J segment lost 0 bases and the V segment lost 5 bases, leaving 5 bases of the junction unmatched. This CDR3 spans 17 amino acids. CDR1 and CDR2 (germline): SGHVS, FNYEAQ. Concerning this clone: Its antigen remains unidentified.

As to time point: after dendritic cell vaccination, including at tumor progression/relapse. The sequence was obtained from a human donor with glioblastoma. The V and J genes are TRBV7-6 and TRBJ2-7, with 15 bases aligning to TRBD2. The sequencing here drew on blood, taken after dendritic cell vaccination. CDR3 sequence (DNA): TGTGCCAGCAGCCTGGGACTAGCGGGAGGACCCTCCTACGAGCAGTACTTC. Translating gives CASSLGLAGGPSYEQYF.